Listed here is a single TCR beta chain. No antigen is known for it. This sample was taken from a study of cytomegalovirus exposure and HLA in healthy donors. Study-wide results and caveats: The records held CMV serostatus as the only immune exposure information.

Vbeta (60) and Jbeta (13) primers were used in the PCR. Clones were read by immunoSEQ multiplex PCR, and TCRdb kept only the in-frame ones, dropping some. The table records roughly 100,000 clones, 65% of them present only once. Source material: PBMCs. The TCR originated in a man under 40 in good health and CMV-seropositive.

CDR3 loop: CASSLVGATEAFF. DNA for the CDR3: TGTGCCAGCAGCTTAGTGGGGGCCACTGAAGCTTTCTTT. The chain links TRBV7-9 to TRBJ1-1, with D maybe TRBD1 (6 bases). This CDR3 has 13 amino acids. Trimming shortened V by 1 base and J by 4 bases, and 7 bases separated the two germline ends. From germline, CDR1 is SEHNR and CDR2 FQNEAQ (reference sequence). The variable domain in full, with the rest retrieved from reference TRBV7-9 and TRBJ1-1, is DTGVSQNPRHKITKRGQNVTFRCDPISEHNRLYWYRQTLGQGPEFLTYFQNEAQLEKSRLLSDRFSAERPKGSFSTLEIQRTEQGDSAMYLCASSLVGATEAFFGQGTRLTVV.